This TCR beta chain is drawn from a study of blood T cell repertoires in COVID-19. As for the study in general: Samples taken during acute and convalescent COVID-19 were collected in the United States, Italy and Spain. Nucleic acid was either cDNA or gDNA, and it came from T cells, B-cell-depleted T cells, or PBMCs.

The CDR3 extends over 14 amino acids. V was clipped by 2 bases and J by 0 bases, with 10 bases between them. Germline V lookup: CDR1 GTSNPN, CDR2 SVGIG (reference sequence). In the authors' workflow: How many nucleated cells were present was estimated from reference gene primer amplification. Clones were sequenced by immunoSEQ multiplex PCR, and TCRdb holds only the in-frame ones, with some missing. V and J calls plus clone size are reproduced from that table; the DNA served to infer D and trimming. The sample records 120,000 to 150,000 clones, roughly 85% being singletons. The source of this sequence is a man aged 50-60 years with acute or convalescent COVID-19. Material: peripheral blood. The chain has TRBV30 and TRBJ2-5; the D gene is possibly TRBD2 (6 bases). CDR3 sequence (DNA): TGTGCCTGGAGTAATCGGGGGAACCAAGAGACCCAGTACTTC. This codes for CAWSNRGNQETQYF. Full variable domain (remainder filled in from reference TRBV30 and TRBJ2-5): SQTIHQWPATLVQPVGSPLSLECTVEGTSNPNLYWYRQAAGRGLQLLFYSVGIGQISSEVPQNLSASRPQDRQFILSSKKLLLSDSGFYLCAWSNRGNQETQYFGPGTRLLVL.